The 24 T cell receptor beta chains in this list originate from one sample, sequenced in a study of T cells in Graves' hyperthyroidism and ophthalmopathy. Amplification of TCR beta CDR3 regions was performed using RNA transcripts as template. The HTBI primer set drove a first-round RT-PCR of the TCR CDR3. TCRdb processed the multiplex PCR reads anew with MiXCR; each CDR3 protein has one entry. The sample lists some 350,000 distinct CDR3 sequences, roughly 15% occurring once. The sample taken for sequencing was blood. These receptor sequences come from a woman aged 55-69 years with Graves' ophthalmopathy.

The table lists this clonotype with a few counts. The J gene is TRBJ2-3, the V gene TRBV12-3 or TRBV12-4; 8 nucleotides match TRBD1. This CDR3 is built from 15 residues. The ends lost 2 bases at V and 2 bases at J; junction bases unmatched: 3. CDR3: CASSLMTGVTDTQYF. The CDR3 nucleotides are TGTGCCAGCAGTTTAATGACAGGGGTCACAGATACGCAGTATTTT.

The chain employs TRBV19 and TRBJ2-3, with TRBD2 matching 8 bases. The CDR3 runs 13 residues. Germline trimming cut 8 bases from V and 2 bases from J; bases unmatched to any gene: 3. Germline values: CDR1 LNHDA, CDR2 SQIVND (reference sequence). The CDR3 here is CASGSGTTDTQYF. As DNA, the CDR3 is TGTGCCAGTGGTAGCGGGACCACAGATACGCAGTATTTT.

The J gene is TRBJ2-1, the V gene TRBV27, with 8 bases aligning to TRBD2. After removal of 4 bases from V and 1 base from J, the junction contained 6 bases not matched to a gene. This CDR3 is 16 amino acids long. Germline CDR1 MNHEY, CDR2 SMNVEV (reference sequence). The CDR3 region has the DNA TGTGCCAGCAGTTCCTCCGGGACTAGGTCCTACAATGAGCAGTTCTTC. It is translated as CASSSSGTRSYNEQFF.

The table lists this clonotype with a few counts. The V call is TRBV7-9, the J call TRBJ1-3; D gene ambiguous. Germline CDR1 SEHNR, CDR2 FQNEAQ (reference sequence). CDR3 size: 10 residues. Trimming pared 9 bases from V and 8 bases from J, leaving 8 bases between. DNA for the CDR3: TGTGCCAGTAGCGGGGACACCATATATTTT. As protein: CASSGDTIYF.

This clonotype was counted between two and nine times. V gene TRBV5-1 combines with J gene TRBJ2-2, with 7 positions matching TRBD2. The CDR3 contains 14 residues. V dropped 4 bases and J dropped 5; count of bases not matched to a gene: 5. CDR1 SGHRS and CDR2 YFSETQ come from the germline V gene. The CDR3 coding sequence is TGCGCCAGCAGCAGAGTCGGGGGGACCGGGGAGCTGTTTTTT. Residues: CASSRVGGTGELFF.

In its sample, this clonotype was seen a few times. This rearrangement joins TRBV7-9 to TRBJ2-1; D unclear. The CDR3 covers 13 residues. Per the germline V gene, CDR1 is SEHNR and CDR2 is FQNEAQ (reference sequence). Trimming shortened V by 1 base and J by 6 bases, and 7 bases separated the two germline ends. CDR3 protein: CASSLGGINEQFF. The CDR3 DNA reads TGTGCCAGCAGCTTAGGTGGGATCAATGAGCAGTTCTTC. Full variable domain (missing parts from reference TRBV7-9 and TRBJ2-1): DTGVSQNPRHKITKRGQNVTFRCDPISEHNRLYWYRQTLGQGPEFLTYFQNEAQLEKSRLLSDRFSAERPKGSFSTLEIQRTEQGDSAMYLCASSLGGINEQFFGPGTRLTVL.

This clonotype occurred many times. This chain connects TRBV2 to TRBJ1-1; D is perhaps TRBD1 (6 bases). The germline V and J ends were trimmed by 7 bases and 7 bases, with 16 bases remaining between them. This CDR3 comprises 13 residues. From germline, CDR1 is SNHLY and CDR2 FYNNEI. CDR3 bases: TGTGCCAGCACCTCACAGGGTGCGGATGAAGCTTTCTTT. Protein: CASTSQGADEAFF.

This clonotype was picked up many times. This chain connects TRBV10-3 to TRBJ2-7; D is perhaps TRBD1 (6 bases). Germline V CDR1 and CDR2: ENHRY, SYGVKD. CDR3 size: 12 residues. The V and J ends lost 5 bases and 4 bases respectively, with 9 bases between them. DNA for the CDR3: TGTGCCATCAGTCAGGGGAATTACGAGCAGTACTTC. Encoded protein: CAISQGNYEQYF.

The CDR3 coding sequence is TGCGCCAGCAGCAGCGGACCTAGCGGGAGCTACAATGAGCAGTTCTTC. This sequence encodes CASSSGPSGSYNEQFF. This rearrangement joins TRBV5-1 to TRBJ2-1, with TRBD2 matching 10 bases. Germline V CDR1 and CDR2: SGHRS, YFSETQ. V lost 4 bases, J lost 3 bases, and 7 bases stayed unmatched. This CDR3 is 16 amino acids long.

This clonotype was found a few times. A much larger clone lies a single base off, so this may be a read error. The V and J genes are TRBV28 and TRBJ1-2; D remains unclear. This CDR3 has 13 residues. CDR1 and CDR2 (germline): MDHEN, SYDVKM. V shed 4 bases and J shed 4 bases, with 10 bases lying between them. In nucleotides, the CDR3 is TGTGCCAGCAGTTCAGGACCGATCTATGGCTACACCTTC. Translated, it gives CASSSGPIYGYTF.

In its sample, this clonotype was seen many times. V and J are TRBV6-1 and TRBJ2-3; D is possibly TRBD2 (5 bases). The V and J ends lost 5 bases and 4 bases respectively, with 16 bases between them. Germline V gene lookup returns CDR1 MNHNS and CDR2 SASEGT. The CDR3 runs to 15 residues. CDR3 region: CASSYSPSSSDTQYF. The CDR3 DNA follows: TGTGCCAGCAGTTACTCACCTAGCAGTTCAGATACGCAGTATTTT.

This chain links TRBV29-1 with TRBJ1-1, with unresolved D. The CDR3 totals 12 residues. Germline CDR1 and CDR2: SQVTM and ANQGSEA. Trimming removed 2 bases from V and 1 base from J, with 5 bases in between. The CDR3 nucleotides are TGCAGCGTTGAACCAGGGAACACTGAAGCTTTCTTT. Translating gives CSVEPGNTEAFF.

This clonotype was counted ten times or more. The chain recombines TRBV2 with TRBJ1-4; D is perhaps TRBD1 (6 bases). Trimming left V 3 bases short and J 8 bases short, with 16 bases between. This CDR3 has 15 residues. The germline CDR1 and CDR2 sequences are SNHLY and FYNNEI. The CDR3 is CASSEVLGAREKLFF. The DNA for the CDR3 is TGTGCCAGCAGTGAGGTCCTGGGGGCGAGGGAAAAACTGTTTTTT.

This clonotype was seen repeatedly, ten times or more. V is TRBV10-3 and J is TRBJ2-2; 7 bases agree with TRBD1. V gave up 10 bases and J gave up 5 bases; unmatched junction bases: 4. The V gene's germline CDR1 is ENHRY and CDR2 SYGVKD. This CDR3 is built from 12 residues. In DNA, the CDR3 is TGTGCCACTGGGACAGCTACCGGGGAGCTGTTTTTT. The encoded protein is CATGTATGELFF.

The J gene is TRBJ2-7, the V gene TRBV20-1; a weak D match, TRBD1 (5 bases). The V gene lost 2 bases and the J gene lost 8 bases, with 10 bases spanning the gap. Germline CDR1 and CDR2: DFQATT and SNEGSKA (reference sequence). CDR3 size: 11 residues. The CDR3 region has the DNA TGCAGTGCTAGATTTCAGGGCAAGCAGTACTTC. Translated: CSARFQGKQYF.

A few counts support this clonotype. The V and J genes are TRBV7-2 and TRBJ2-7; 7 positions match TRBD2. The J segment lost 2 bases and the V segment lost 4 bases, leaving 5 bases of the junction unmatched. The CDR3 is 14 amino acids. Germline CDR1 is SGHTA and CDR2 is FQGNSA. CDR3 region: CASSYGLGPYEQYF. Written as DNA, the CDR3 is TGTGCCAGCAGCTACGGACTAGGGCCCTACGAGCAGTACTTC.

Here the CDR3 DNA reads TGCAGCGGGTTAGCGGGATTAGGGAATACGCAGTATTTT. Protein: CSGLAGLGNTQYF. This sequence joins TRBV29-1 and TRBJ2-3, with 8 nucleotides matching TRBD2. Trimming cost V 7 bases and J 7 bases; bases outside gene matches: 10. Germline V gene data show CDR1 as SQVTM and CDR2 as ANQGSEA. The CDR3 is 13 residues long.

This chain joins TRBV6-2 or TRBV6-3 and TRBJ2-1; 11 bases match TRBD2. Losses at the gene ends were 5 bases for V and 3 bases for J; bases not matched to a gene: 6. In germline, CDR1 is MNHEY, CDR2 SVGEGT. This CDR3 contains 16 residues. CDR3 nucleotide sequence: TGTGCCAGCAGTCACCTCGGGACTAGCGGCTACAATGAGCAGTTCTTC. It encodes CASSHLGTSGYNEQFF.

The chain joins TRBV12-3 or TRBV12-4 to TRBJ2-5, with D unclear. V gave up 1 base and J gave up 7 bases, with 7 bases separating them. The CDR3 has 12 residues. This CDR3 reads CASSLGLGTQYF. For the CDR3, the DNA is TGTGCCAGCAGTTTAGGGCTCGGGACCCAGTACTTC.

The chain has TRBV18 and TRBJ2-6; D assignment may be TRBD1 or TRBD2 (6 bases each). The germline CDR1 and CDR2 sequences are KGHSH and LQKENI. The V and J ends lost 4 bases and 2 bases respectively, with 12 bases between them. The CDR3 is made up of 16 amino acids. The CDR3 loop reads CASSLVGGPGANVLTF. The CDR3, as DNA: TGTGCCAGCTCACTGGTCGGGGGCCCTGGGGCCAACGTCCTGACTTTC.

This clonotype was recorded many times. The chain combines TRBV2 with TRBJ2-7, with TRBD2 matching 7 bases. CDR1 and CDR2 (germline): SNHLY, FYNNEI. The CDR3 spans 16 residues. V was pared by 0 bases and J by 6 bases, with 11 bases of the junction left unmatched. CDR3 nucleotide sequence: TGTGCCAGCAGTGAAGCGAGGGGCGGGAGTAAGAGCGAGCAGTACTTC. It is translated as CASSEARGGSKSEQYF.

This clonotype was seen ten or more times. The rearrangement uses TRBV18 and TRBJ2-3, with TRBD1 matching over 9 bases. This CDR3 contains 15 residues. CDR1 and CDR2 (germline): KGHSH, LQKENI. With 4 bases clipped from V and 3 bases from J, the junction kept 5 bases outside the gene matches. In nucleotides, the CDR3 is TGTGCCAGCTCACTACAGGGGGCCGGGACAGATACGCAGTATTTT. As protein: CASSLQGAGTDTQYF.

In its sample, this clonotype was seen many times. This chain links TRBV5-1 with TRBJ2-7; the D gene is possibly TRBD1 (5 bases). Germline CDR1 reads SGHRS; CDR2 reads YFSETQ. This CDR3 is built from 12 residues. Trimming left V 5 bases short and J 5 bases short, with 11 bases between. The CDR3 region is CASSQGQDEQYF. DNA of the CDR3: TGCGCCAGCAGTCAGGGTCAGGACGAGCAGTACTTC.

There are a few counts of this clonotype. V is TRBV20-1 and J is TRBJ2-7, with D unresolved. V lost 3 bases to trimming and J lost 2 bases, with 11 bases between them. Per germline, CDR1 DFQATT and CDR2 SNEGSKA (reference sequence). The CDR3 length is 13 residues. CDR3 sequence (DNA): TGCAGTGCTAGGCCCCCCAGAACCTACGAGCAGTACTTC. Translating gives CSARPPRTYEQYF.